Below, 21 T cell receptor beta chains from the same sample are listed, as sequenced in a study of vaccination effects on CD4 cells after COVID-19. In the ViraFEST assay, antigen-specific CD4+ clonotypes were identified by expansion after peptide-pool stimulation. Isolation of CD4+ T cells took place after nine to ten days of culture. Two-dose BNT162b2 or mRNA-1273 vaccination was given to participants. Only in-frame clones appear in the TCRdb table, and some are missing; sequencing was by immunoSEQ multiplex PCR. Altogether some 50,000 clones are present, around three quarters being singletons, with the ten largest covering about 15%. Their cognate antigens are unknown. Sequencing used CD4+ T cells from PBMCs cultured with HCoV-OC43 spike peptides, obtained after COVID-19 vaccination. As to subset: HCoV-OC43 spike overlapping peptide pool stimulation. The receptors derive from a human donor who received a COVID-19 vaccine.

This clone was seen once. The V gene is TRBV11-2, the J gene TRBJ2-7; D gene ambiguous. The CDR3 is made up of 17 amino acids. In germline, CDR1 is SGHAT, CDR2 FQNNGV. V was cut by 5 bases and J by 0 bases, with 20 bases left in between. The CDR3 DNA follows: TGTGCCAGCAGCGATCCCGGATCCAGCCTCAGCTCCTACGAGCAGTACTTC. It translates to CASSDPGSSLSSYEQYF.

The V and J genes are TRBV9 and TRBJ2-3; tentative D call: TRBD1 (5 bases). Germline lookup yields CDR1 SGDLS and CDR2 YYNGEE. The CDR3 is made up of 14 amino acids. With 0 bases removed from V and 4 bases from J, the gap between germline ends came to 9 bases. CDR3 DNA sequence: TGTGCCAGCAGCGTAGTCCAGGGATCAGATACGCAGTATTTT. As protein: CASSVVQGSDTQYF.

The gene calls are TRBV27 and TRBJ1-5; tentative D call: TRBD1 (6 bases). CDR3 length: 16 amino acids. Trimming cost V 1 base and J 2 bases, with 12 bases left between them. Germline loops: CDR1 MNHEY, CDR2 SMNVEV (reference sequence). The DNA of the CDR3 is TGTGCCAGCAGTTTATTTTCGGGGGGCCGCAATCAGCCCCAGCATTTT. Protein product: CASSLFSGGRNQPQHF.

The chain is built from TRBV4-2 and TRBJ2-3; a weak D match, TRBD2 (6 bases). Trimming left V 1 base short and J 2 bases short, with 19 bases between. Germline V gives CDR1 LGHNA, CDR2 YNFKEQ. The CDR3 loop spans 18 amino acids. CDR3 sequence (DNA): TGTGCCAGCAGCCAAGCGGGGATCCTAGCGACCTACACAGATACGCAGTATTTT. Its protein product is CASSQAGILATYTDTQYF.

This rearrangement joins TRBV5-4 to TRBJ2-4, with 8 bases lining up with TRBD2. The CDR3 has 17 amino acids. The V gene's germline CDR1 is SGHNT and CDR2 YYREEE (reference sequence). J was trimmed by 0 bases and V by 0 bases; bases with no gene match: 5. The DNA of the CDR3 is TGTGCCAGCAGCTTGGTCGGGGGGGCTCTAGCCAAAAACATTCAGTACTTC. Translated, it gives CASSLVGGALAKNIQYF.

The V call is TRBV30, the J call TRBJ1-2; 8 bases fit TRBD1. The CDR3 is made up of 17 amino acids. V dropped 0 bases and J dropped 4; count of bases not matched to a gene: 13. The germline gives CDR1 GTSNPN, CDR2 SVGIG (reference sequence). CDR3 sequence reads: CAWSVWGDRGLLYGYTF. In DNA, the CDR3 is TGTGCCTGGAGTGTATGGGGAGACAGGGGCCTCCTCTATGGCTACACCTTC.

V and J are TRBV20-1 and TRBJ2-7, with TRBD1 matching 8 bases. V was pared by 3 bases and J by 2 bases, with 18 bases of the junction left unmatched. Germline lookup yields CDR1 DFQATT and CDR2 SNEGSKA (reference sequence). The CDR3 contains 18 residues. Here the CDR3 DNA reads TGCAGTGCTAGTCCCCGAAAGCAACCGGGACAGGCGACCTACGAGCAGTACTTC. Translated: CSASPRKQPGQATYEQYF.

J is TRBJ1-1 and V is TRBV5-4; D gene unclear. Germline values: CDR1 SGHNT, CDR2 YYREEE (reference sequence). Trimming took off 1 base at V and 1 base at J, with 8 bases between the two ends. CDR3 length: 14 amino acids. CDR3 nucleotide sequence: TGTGCCAGCAGCTTGTCGTACGCGAACACTGAAGCTTTCTTT. Translation gives CASSLSYANTEAFF.

The chain uses TRBV3-1 (or the pseudogene TRBV3-2) and TRBJ1-5; D not certain. The V gene's germline CDR1 is LGHDT and CDR2 YNNKEL (reference sequence). Trimming stripped 0 bases from V and 7 bases from J, with 7 bases between. The CDR3 has 13 amino acids. The CDR3 protein is CASSQDVRQPQHF. Here the CDR3 DNA reads TGTGCCAGCAGCCAAGATGTCAGGCAGCCCCAGCATTTT.

This chain joins TRBV11-3 and TRBJ2-1; TRBD2 matches at 8 bases. CDR3 size: 14 residues. The J segment lost 2 bases and the V segment lost 3 bases, leaving 0 bases of the junction unmatched. CDR1 is SGHNT, CDR2 YENEEA, per germline. The CDR3 coding sequence is TGTGCCAGCAGCTTGCGGGGGGCCTACAATGAGCAGTTCTTC. It is translated as CASSLRGAYNEQFF.

The gene calls are TRBV10-3 and TRBJ2-1; D possibly corresponds to TRBD1 (5 bases). Trimming removed 3 bases at V and 2 bases at J, with 20 bases between. The CDR3 is 18 amino acids. CDR1 is ENHRY, CDR2 SYGVKD, per germline. CDR3 DNA: TGTGCCATCAGTGATTCCCCAGGGTCTAGAGCTACCTACAATGAGCAGTTCTTC. Translated, it gives CAISDSPGSRATYNEQFF.

This clone was counted between two and nine times. CDR3 sequence: CASSFGGRSEAFF. The CDR3 DNA sequence: TGTGCCAGCAGCTTTGGGGGGCGCTCCGAAGCTTTCTTT. This chain uses TRBV5-6 with TRBJ1-1; possible D gene TRBD1, 6 bases. V was shortened by 2 bases and J by 8 bases, with 13 bases between the two germline ends. CDR1 and CDR2 (germline): SGHDT, YYEEEE. The CDR3 has 13 residues.

The V and J genes are TRBV6-6 and TRBJ1-5, with D hard to call. CDR3 length equals 16 residues. Trimming cost V 2 bases and J 5 bases, with 16 bases left between them. CDR1 MNHNY and CDR2 SVGAGI come from the germline V gene (reference sequence). The CDR3 loop is CASSYRNSRLDQPQHF. In DNA form, the CDR3 reads TGTGCCAGCAGTTACCGCAACAGCAGACTTGATCAGCCCCAGCATTTT.

The chain couples TRBV6-5 to TRBJ1-2; the match to TRBD1 covers 8 bases. V trimming: 5 bases; J trimming: 6 bases; junction bases outside the gene matches: 11. The CDR3 spans 15 residues. Germline V gives CDR1 MNHEY, CDR2 SVGAGI. The CDR3 loop is CASSHRRTGRDGYTF. As DNA, the CDR3 is TGTGCCAGCAGTCACCGCCGGACAGGGCGGGATGGCTACACCTTC.

This clone has a single count. J is TRBJ2-5 and V is TRBV19; the D is unclear. CDR1 and CDR2 (germline): LNHDA, SQIVND (reference sequence). This CDR3 has 16 amino acids. Trimming stripped 3 bases from V and 3 bases from J, with 17 bases between. In nucleotides, the CDR3 is TGTGCCAGTAGTATCGGACGTTCAGCGCAGGAAGAGACCCAGTACTTC. This codes for CASSIGRSAQEETQYF.

This clone was seen a handful of times. The chain couples TRBV30 to TRBJ1-6, with 8 bases lining up with TRBD1. The CDR3 totals 13 residues. Germline values: CDR1 GTSNPN, CDR2 SVGIG (reference sequence). V shed 1 base and J 10 bases; nucleotides not matched to a gene: 3. CDR3 in DNA: TGTGCCTGGAGTGGGACAGGGAAATCACCCCTCCACTTT. Translated: CAWSGTGKSPLHF. Supplemented by reference TRBV30 and TRBJ1-6, the full variable domain reads SQTIHQWPATLVQPVGSPLSLECTVEGTSNPNLYWYRQAAGRGLQLLFYSVGIGQISSEVPQNLSASRPQDRQFILSSKKLLLSDSGFYLCAWSGTGKSPLHFGNGTRLTVT.

The CDR3 spells CASRHLRETQYF. The CDR3 nucleotides read TGTGCCAGCAGGCACCTTCGAGAGACCCAGTACTTC. V usage is TRBV6-5 and J usage is TRBJ2-5; D gene uncertain. In germline, CDR1 is MNHEY, CDR2 SVGAGI. V was cut by 6 bases and J by 4 bases, with 9 bases left in between. The CDR3 loop spans 12 amino acids.

This clone has just a few counts. The genes are TRBV5-1 and TRBJ2-4; 11 bases match TRBD2. The CDR3 runs 17 residues. V dropped 4 bases and J dropped 8; count of bases not matched to a gene: 14. Germline CDR1 is SGHRS and CDR2 is YFSETQ. Here the CDR3 reads CASSRASSGGILDIQYF. CDR3 DNA: TGCGCCAGCAGCAGGGCCTCTAGCGGGGGGATCTTAGACATTCAGTACTTC.

The chain is built from TRBV6-5 and TRBJ2-1; 12 bases match TRBD2. The V gene end was trimmed by 4 bases and the J gene end by 6 bases; junction bases not matched to a gene: 7. CDR3 length: 16 amino acids. Germline V lookup: CDR1 MNHEY, CDR2 SVGAGI. This CDR3 is CASSSRLAGVSNEQFF. CDR3 nucleotides: TGTGCCAGCAGTTCCCGACTAGCGGGAGTTTCCAATGAGCAGTTCTTC.

The V and J genes are TRBV28 and TRBJ2-5; 11 bases align to TRBD1. Germline trimming cut 8 bases from V and 2 bases from J; bases unmatched to any gene: 1. There are 13 residues in the CDR3. Germline V gives CDR1 MDHEN, CDR2 SYDVKM. CDR3 DNA sequence: TGTGCCAGCGGGACAGGGGGACAAGAGACCCAGTACTTC. This gives the protein CASGTGGQETQYF. Combining the CDR3 with reference TRBV28 and TRBJ2-5 gives the whole variable domain DVKVTQSSRYLVKRTGEKVFLECVQDMDHENMFWYRQDPGLGLRLIYFSYDVKMKEKGDIPEGYSVSREKKERFSLILESASTNQTSMYLCASGTGGQETQYFGPGTRLLVL.

DNA of the CDR3: TGTGCCAGCAGCCAGCGGGGTCTAGGTGAGCAGTTCTTC. Its protein product is CASSQRGLGEQFF. J is TRBJ2-1 and V is TRBV3-1 (or the pseudogene TRBV3-2); perhaps TRBD2 as D (6 bases). The germline gives CDR1 LGHDT, CDR2 YNNKEL (reference sequence). The V gene lost 3 bases and the J gene lost 9 bases, with 12 bases spanning the gap. The CDR3 consists of 13 residues.